This T cell receptor beta chain was recovered during a study of T-cell memory formation after mild COVID-19. TCRdb redid the calling of the 5' RACE reads with MiXCR, one entry per CDR3 protein. In the table there are roughly 350,000 distinct CDR3 sequences, roughly an eighth of which are singletons. This clonotype has just a few counts. CDR1 and CDR2 from the germline V gene are DFQATT and SNEGSKA (reference sequence). Trimming removed 6 bases at V and 4 bases at J, with 15 bases between. The CDR3 is 14 amino acids. This chain connects TRBV20-1 to TRBJ2-2; D may correspond to TRBD1 or TRBD2 (5 bases each). The specimen was PBMCs or a T cell subset sorted from them (not recorded which). The origin of this receptor is a man aged 18 to 29 who had mild COVID-19 (a few samples of this study predate the infection). Cell type and time point are not known. DNA for the CDR3: TGCAGTGCCGGACGCAGGGCGGGCACCGGGGAGCTGTTTTTT. Its translation: CSAGRRAGTGELFF.